A single TCR beta chain is shown here with its context. Its antigen is not known. Measured with immunoSEQ multiplex PCR; TCRdb has only the in-frame clones, and not every one. The table includes about 22,000 clones, about nine tenths detected once. The regulatory T cell sort gate was CD4+CD25hiCD127low/negative. The data are from a study of B cell selection in AIRE deficiency. General study findings and limits: Shorter CDR3s marked shared Treg sequences, biased toward few non-templated insertions. Around 33% of healthy-donor shared Treg TCRbeta sequences appeared in patient Tconv cells.

The TCR comes from a human donor in good health. Input material: CD4+CD25+ Tregs sorted from PBMCs.

The CDR3 DNA sequence: TGTGCCAGCAGCTTATGGGTTTCGGGCAGGGGGCGTAACTATGGCTACACCTTC. Its translation is CASSLWVSGRGRNYGYTF. The chain carries TRBV7-2 and TRBJ1-2; 8 nucleotides line up with TRBD1. Trimming took 2 bases from V and 1 from J; bases not matched to a gene: 12. The CDR3 is made up of 18 amino acids. In germline, CDR1 is SGHTA, CDR2 FQGNSA.